This entry is about one T cell receptor (beta chain). This sample was taken from a study of shared T cell receptors in the human thymus. J was trimmed by 4 bases and V by 6 bases; bases with no gene match: 3. Germline lookup yields CDR1 MDHEN and CDR2 SYDVKM. The CDR3 loop spans 13 amino acids. Using immunoSEQ multiplex PCR, the repertoire was profiled, and TCRdb retains in-frame clones only, with some absent. The sample carries 650,000 to 950,000 clones, 80% to 90% recorded once. This same sample was also taken into another study, of human thymus T cells. That source notes: In corrective heart surgery, resections were taken, and these provided the thymus tissue. Thymic and blood repertoires appeared to carry a bias in their V and J gene usage. Thymic TCR repertoires of unrelated people reportedly overlapped highly.

The clonotype comes from a girl in the first two years of life with a congenital heart defect. Sequencing used thymocytes. The chain carries TRBV28 and TRBJ1-3; TRBD1 aligns across 7 bases. The DNA of the CDR3 is TGTGCCAGCAGCAGGGACAGAGGAAACACCATATATTTT. Its translation is CASSRDRGNTIYF.